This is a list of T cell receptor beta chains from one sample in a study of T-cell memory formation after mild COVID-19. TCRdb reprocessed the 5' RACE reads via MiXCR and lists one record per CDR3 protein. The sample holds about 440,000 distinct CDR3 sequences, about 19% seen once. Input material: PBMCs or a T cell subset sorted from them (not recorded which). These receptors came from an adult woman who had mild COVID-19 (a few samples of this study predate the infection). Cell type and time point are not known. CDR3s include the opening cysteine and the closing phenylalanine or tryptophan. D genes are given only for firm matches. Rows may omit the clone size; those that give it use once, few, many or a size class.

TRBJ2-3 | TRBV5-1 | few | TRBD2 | TGCGCCAGCCAGCGGGAGGGTAGCACAGATACGCAGTATTTT | CASQREGSTDTQYF
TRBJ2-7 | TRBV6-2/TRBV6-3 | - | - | TGTGCCAGCAGTTACTCGATGGCCGAGCAGTACTTC | CASSYSMAEQYF
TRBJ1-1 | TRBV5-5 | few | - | TGTGCCAGCAGCTTGAATGGAGGAATGAACACTGAAGCTTTCTTT | CASSLNGGMNTEAFF
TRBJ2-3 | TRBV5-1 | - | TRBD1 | TGCGCCAGCAGCCAGCTACAGGGGGCCGGCACAGATACGCAGTATTTT | CASSQLQGAGTDTQYF
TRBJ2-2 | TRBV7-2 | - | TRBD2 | TGTGCCAGCAGCTTTGTAGCGGGACCGGGGTCCGGGGAGCTGTTTTTT | CASSFVAGPGSGELFF
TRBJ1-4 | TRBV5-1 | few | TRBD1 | TGCGCCAGCAGCTCGGGACAGGGGGACGGAGGGCTGTTTTTT | CASSSGQGDGGLFF
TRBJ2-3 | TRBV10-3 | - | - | TGTGCCATCAGTGAGCCCCCGGTGGCGCGCACAGATACGCAGTATTTT | CAISEPPVARTDTQYF
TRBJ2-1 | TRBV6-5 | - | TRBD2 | TGTGCCAGCAGTTACAGGGCGGGAGGGCCTTACAATGAGCAGTTCTTC | CASSYRAGGPYNEQFF
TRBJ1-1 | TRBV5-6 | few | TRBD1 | TGTGCCAGCAGCGATACAGGGGTGCGCACTGAAGCTTTCTTT | CASSDTGVRTEAFF
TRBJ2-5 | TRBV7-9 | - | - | TGTGCCAGCAGTCTTGCGACAGTTCAAGAGACCCAGTACTTC | CASSLATVQETQYF
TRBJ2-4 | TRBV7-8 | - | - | TGTGCCAGCAGCTTGGGGGGCGCGTCCGAGAACATTCAGTACTTC | CASSLGGASENIQYF